The 3 T cell receptor beta chains below all came from one sample that was sequenced in a study of technical replicates of blood from a few donors. Sequencing was performed with immunoSEQ multiplex PCR; in TCRdb, only in-frame clones are kept and a portion is missing. The sample contains 53,000 or so clones, approximately 92% of which appear only once. Sequenced sample: PBMCs. The receptors here all came from a human donor in good health. Some clones in this sample may be carry-over from other donors' samples.

V is TRBV5-1 and J is TRBJ2-5, with TRBD2 identical over 13 bases. CDR1 is SGHRS and CDR2 is YFSETQ in the germline V gene. The V gene end was trimmed by 8 bases and the J gene end by 0 bases; junction bases not matched to a gene: 1. This CDR3 comprises 14 residues. CDR3: CASTSGRDQETQYF. The DNA for the CDR3 is TGCGCCAGTACTAGCGGGAGGGACCAAGAGACCCAGTACTTC. Full variable domain (outside the CDR3, taken from reference TRBV5-1 and TRBJ2-5): KAGVTQTPRYLIKTRGQQVTLSCSPISGHRSVSWYQQTPGQGLQFLFEYFSETQRNKGNFPGRFSGRQFSNSRSEMNVSTLELGDSALYLCASTSGRDQETQYFGPGTRLLVL.

The chain has TRBV19 and TRBJ2-7, with TRBD1 identical over 8 bases. Germline CDR1 and CDR2: LNHDA and SQIVND (reference sequence). The CDR3 is 16 residues long. V lost 1 base and J lost 0; bases outside the gene matches: 5. The CDR3 sequence is CASSIVQGATSYEQYF. The CDR3 DNA sequence: TGTGCCAGTAGTATAGTCCAGGGGGCGACCTCCTACGAGCAGTACTTC.

This clone was recorded once. The genes are TRBV19 and TRBJ1-5, with D tentatively TRBD1 (5 bases). Trimming took off 6 bases at V and 7 bases at J, with 13 bases between the two ends. The CDR3 runs 13 residues. Germline loops: CDR1 LNHDA, CDR2 SQIVND (reference sequence). The CDR3 bases are TGTGCCAGTAGGGGTAGGGGTGGGCAGCCCCAGCATTTT. Translation gives CASRGRGGQPQHF.